This TCR beta chain was obtained from a study of T-cell reconstitution after alpha-beta-depleted transplantation in children. Construction of the TCRbeta library involved unique molecular identifiers. Each CDR3 protein gets one entry after TCRdb re-called the PCR reads with MiXCR. The sample records 900,000 or so distinct CDR3 sequences, approximately 15% being singletons. Broader study findings: A year had passed since transplant, and T-cell counts and diversity by then came mostly from newly produced T cells.

This clonotype was observed a few times. Its specificity is not known. The sequence was obtained from a male patient aged 10 to 17 who had a stem cell transplant for acute lymphoblastic leukemia, so the T cells may come from the graft donor. The specimen was PBMCs, mostly from graft donor cells, collected 360 days after TCRalphabeta/CD19-depleted stem cell transplant.

The CDR3 loop reads CASNPGRGVYEQYF. CDR3 DNA sequence: TGCGCCAGCAACCCGGGGAGAGGGGTCTACGAGCAGTACTTC. V gene TRBV5-1 combines with J gene TRBJ2-7; D possibly uses TRBD1 or TRBD2 (5 bases each). The CDR3 spans 14 residues. Germline loops: CDR1 SGHRS, CDR2 YFSETQ. Trimming took 6 bases from V and 3 from J, leaving 16 bases between them. Together with reference TRBV5-1 and TRBJ2-7, the CDR3 gives the full variable domain: KAGVTQTPRYLIKTRGQQVTLSCSPISGHRSVSWYQQTPGQGLQFLFEYFSETQRNKGNFPGRFSGRQFSNSRSEMNVSTLELGDSALYLCASNPGRGVYEQYFGPGTRLTVT.